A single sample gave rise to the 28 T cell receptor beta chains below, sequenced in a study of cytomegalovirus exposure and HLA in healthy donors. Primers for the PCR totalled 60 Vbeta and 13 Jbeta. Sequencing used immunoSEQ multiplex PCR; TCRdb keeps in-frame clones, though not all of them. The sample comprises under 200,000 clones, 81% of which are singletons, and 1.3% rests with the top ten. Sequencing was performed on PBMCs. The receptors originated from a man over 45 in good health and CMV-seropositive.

The CDR3 spells CASRVPGQGKGKLFF. In DNA form, the CDR3 reads TGTGCCAGCAGGGTACCGGGACAGGGGAAGGGAAAACTGTTTTTT. The chain carries TRBV6-1 and TRBJ1-4, with 10 bases matching TRBD1. Germline CDR1 and CDR2: MNHNS and SASEGT. CDR3 size: 15 residues. The junction had 11 bases not matched to a gene; V was cut back by 6 bases and J by 10 bases.

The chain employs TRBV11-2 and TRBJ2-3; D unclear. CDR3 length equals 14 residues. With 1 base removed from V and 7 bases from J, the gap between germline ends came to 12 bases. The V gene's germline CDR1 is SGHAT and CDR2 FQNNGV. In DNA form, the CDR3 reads TGTGCCAGCAGCTTAGCGTCCACCCTAAATACGCAGTATTTT. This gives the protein CASSLASTLNTQYF.

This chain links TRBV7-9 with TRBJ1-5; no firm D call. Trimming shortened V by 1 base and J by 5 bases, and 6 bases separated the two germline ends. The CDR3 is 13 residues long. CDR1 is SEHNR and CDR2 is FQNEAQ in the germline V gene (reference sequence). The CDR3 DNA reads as TGTGCCAGCAGCTTAGGGAGGGATCAGCCCCAGCATTTT. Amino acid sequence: CASSLGRDQPQHF.

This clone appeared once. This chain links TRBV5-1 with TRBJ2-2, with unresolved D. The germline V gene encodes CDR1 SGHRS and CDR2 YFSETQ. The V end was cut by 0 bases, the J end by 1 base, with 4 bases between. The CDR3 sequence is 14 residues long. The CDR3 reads CASSLVQNTGELFF. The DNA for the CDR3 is TGCGCCAGCAGCTTGGTACAGAACACCGGGGAGCTGTTTTTT. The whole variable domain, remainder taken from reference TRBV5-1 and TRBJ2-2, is KAGVTQTPRYLIKTRGQQVTLSCSPISGHRSVSWYQQTPGQGLQFLFEYFSETQRNKGNFPGRFSGRQFSNSRSEMNVSTLELGDSALYLCASSLVQNTGELFFGEGSRLTVL.

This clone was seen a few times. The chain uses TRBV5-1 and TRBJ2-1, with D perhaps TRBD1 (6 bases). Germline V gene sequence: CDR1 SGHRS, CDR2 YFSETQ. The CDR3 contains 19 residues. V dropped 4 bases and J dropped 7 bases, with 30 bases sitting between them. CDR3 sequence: CASSKGVYYGAPLWNEQFF. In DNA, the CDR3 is TGCGCCAGCAGCAAGGGGGTGTATTACGGGGCGCCCCTCTGGAATGAGCAGTTCTTC.

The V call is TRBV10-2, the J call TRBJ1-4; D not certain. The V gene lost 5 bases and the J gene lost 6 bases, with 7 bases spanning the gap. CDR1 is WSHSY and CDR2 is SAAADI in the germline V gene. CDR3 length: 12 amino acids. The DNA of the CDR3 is TGCGCCAGCAGTATGAGGGATGAAAAACTGTTTTTT. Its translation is CASSMRDEKLFF.

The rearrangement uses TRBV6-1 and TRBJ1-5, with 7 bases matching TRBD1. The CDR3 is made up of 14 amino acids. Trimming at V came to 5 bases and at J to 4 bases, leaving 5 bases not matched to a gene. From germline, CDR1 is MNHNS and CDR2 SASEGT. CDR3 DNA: TGTGCCAGCAGTAGAGGGGGCGCGAATCAGCCCCAGCATTTT. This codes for CASSRGGANQPQHF.

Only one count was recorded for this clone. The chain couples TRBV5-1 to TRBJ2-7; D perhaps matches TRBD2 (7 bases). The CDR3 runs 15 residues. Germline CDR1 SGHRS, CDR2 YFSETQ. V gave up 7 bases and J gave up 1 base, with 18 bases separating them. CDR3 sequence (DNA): TGCGCCAGCTCGGCGGGGGCAGGGAATTCCTACGAGCAGTACTTC. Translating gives CASSAGAGNSYEQYF.

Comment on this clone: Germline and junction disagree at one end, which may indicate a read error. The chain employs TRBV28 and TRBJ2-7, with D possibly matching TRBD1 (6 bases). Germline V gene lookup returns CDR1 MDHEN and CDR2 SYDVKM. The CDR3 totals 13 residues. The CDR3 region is CVSSSAGDRFQYF. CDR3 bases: TGTGTCAGCAGTTCCGCAGGGGATCGGTTTCAGTACTTC.

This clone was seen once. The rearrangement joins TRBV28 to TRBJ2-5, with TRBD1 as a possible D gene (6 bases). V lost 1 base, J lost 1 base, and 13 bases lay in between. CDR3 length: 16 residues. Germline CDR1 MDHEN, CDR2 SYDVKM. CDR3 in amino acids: CASSLSLSRGQETQYF. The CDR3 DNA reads TGTGCCAGCAGTTTATCACTATCCAGGGGCCAAGAGACCCAGTACTTC.

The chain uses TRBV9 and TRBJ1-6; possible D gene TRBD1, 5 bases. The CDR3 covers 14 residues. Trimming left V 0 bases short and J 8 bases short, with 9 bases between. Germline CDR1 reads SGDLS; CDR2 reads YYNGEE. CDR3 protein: CASSVGLGDSPLHF. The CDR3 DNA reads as TGTGCCAGCAGCGTAGGACTAGGGGATTCACCCCTCCACTTT. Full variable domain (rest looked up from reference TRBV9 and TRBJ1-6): DSGVTQTPKHLITATGQRVTLRCSPRSGDLSVYWYQQSLDQGLQFLIQYYNGEERAKGNILERFSAQQFPDLHSELNLSSLELGDSALYFCASSVGLGDSPLHFGNGTRLTVT.

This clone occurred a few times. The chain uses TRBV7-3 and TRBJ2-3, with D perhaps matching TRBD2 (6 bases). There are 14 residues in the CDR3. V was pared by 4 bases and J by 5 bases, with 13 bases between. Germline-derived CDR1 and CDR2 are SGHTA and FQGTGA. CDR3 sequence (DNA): TGTGCCAGCAGCTCGGGACTCCTGGGAGATACGCAGTATTTT. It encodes CASSSGLLGDTQYF.

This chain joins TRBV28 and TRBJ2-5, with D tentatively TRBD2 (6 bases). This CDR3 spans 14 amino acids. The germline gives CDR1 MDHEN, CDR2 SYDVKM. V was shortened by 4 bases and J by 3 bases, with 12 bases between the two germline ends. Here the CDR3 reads CASSSRAGEETQYF. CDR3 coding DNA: TGTGCCAGCAGTTCCAGAGCGGGTGAAGAGACCCAGTACTTC.

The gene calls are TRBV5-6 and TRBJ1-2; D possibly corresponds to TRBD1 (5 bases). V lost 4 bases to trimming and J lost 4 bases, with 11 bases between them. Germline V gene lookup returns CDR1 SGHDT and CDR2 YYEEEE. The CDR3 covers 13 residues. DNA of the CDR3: TGTGCCAGCAGCCCAACTGGGGCCTATGGCTACACCTTC. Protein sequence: CASSPTGAYGYTF.

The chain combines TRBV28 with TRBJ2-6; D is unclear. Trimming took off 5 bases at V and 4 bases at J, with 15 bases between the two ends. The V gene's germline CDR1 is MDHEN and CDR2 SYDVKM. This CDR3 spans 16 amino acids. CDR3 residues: CASSRITSAGANVLTF. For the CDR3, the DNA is TGTGCCAGCAGTCGAATAACCTCAGCGGGGGCCAACGTCCTGACTTTC.

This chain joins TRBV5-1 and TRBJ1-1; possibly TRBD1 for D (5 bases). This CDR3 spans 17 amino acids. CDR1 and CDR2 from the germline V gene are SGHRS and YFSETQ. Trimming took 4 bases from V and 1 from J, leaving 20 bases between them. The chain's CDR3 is CASSGGHLRARNTEAFF. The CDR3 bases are TGCGCCAGCAGCGGCGGACACCTTCGAGCGCGGAACACTGAAGCTTTCTTT.

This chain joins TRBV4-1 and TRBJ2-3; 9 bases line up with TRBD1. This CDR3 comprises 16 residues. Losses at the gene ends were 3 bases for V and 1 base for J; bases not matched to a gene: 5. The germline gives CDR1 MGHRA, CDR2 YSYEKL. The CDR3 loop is CASSHGQGRGTDTQYF. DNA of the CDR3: TGCGCCAGCAGCCATGGACAGGGGAGGGGCACAGATACGCAGTATTTT.

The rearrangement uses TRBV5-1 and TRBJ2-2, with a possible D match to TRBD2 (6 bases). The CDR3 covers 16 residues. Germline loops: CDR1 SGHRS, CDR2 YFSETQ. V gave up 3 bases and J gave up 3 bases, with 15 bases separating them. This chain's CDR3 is CASSSGPRGDTGELFF. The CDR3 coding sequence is TGCGCCAGCAGCTCGGGACCCCGCGGGGACACCGGGGAGCTGTTTTTT.

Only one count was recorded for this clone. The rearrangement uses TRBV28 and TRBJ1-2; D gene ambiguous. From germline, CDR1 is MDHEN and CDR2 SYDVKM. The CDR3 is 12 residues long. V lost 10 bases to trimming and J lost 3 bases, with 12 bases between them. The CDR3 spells CATQEFDYGYTF. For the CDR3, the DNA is TGTGCCACTCAGGAATTCGACTATGGCTACACCTTC.

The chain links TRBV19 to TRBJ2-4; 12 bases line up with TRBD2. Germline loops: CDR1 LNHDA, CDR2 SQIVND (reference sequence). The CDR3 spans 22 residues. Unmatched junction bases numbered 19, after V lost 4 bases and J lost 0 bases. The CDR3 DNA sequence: TGTGCCAGTAGTAACCCCCCCGAGGCTAGCGGGAGGGCCTTGGTAGCCAAAAACATTCAGTACTTC. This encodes CASSNPPEASGRALVAKNIQYF.

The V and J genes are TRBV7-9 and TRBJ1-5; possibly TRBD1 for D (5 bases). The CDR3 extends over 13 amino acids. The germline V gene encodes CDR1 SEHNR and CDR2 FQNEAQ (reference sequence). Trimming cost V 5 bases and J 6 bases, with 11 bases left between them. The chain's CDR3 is CASSPGLRQPQHF. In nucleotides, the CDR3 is TGTGCCAGCAGCCCGGGACTCCGTCAGCCCCAGCATTTT.

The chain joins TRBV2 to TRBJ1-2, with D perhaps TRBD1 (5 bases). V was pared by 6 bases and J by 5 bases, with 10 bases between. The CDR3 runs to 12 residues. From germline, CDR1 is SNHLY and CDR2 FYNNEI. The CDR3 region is CASSHAGYGYTF. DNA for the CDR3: TGTGCCAGCAGCCACGCAGGGTATGGCTACACCTTC.

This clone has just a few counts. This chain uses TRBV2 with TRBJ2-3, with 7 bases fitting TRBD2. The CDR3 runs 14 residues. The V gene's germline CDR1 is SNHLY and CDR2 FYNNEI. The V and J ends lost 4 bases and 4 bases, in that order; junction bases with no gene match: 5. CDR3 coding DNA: TGTGCCAGCAGTGGACTAGCCGGGGCAGATACGCAGTATTTT. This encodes CASSGLAGADTQYF.

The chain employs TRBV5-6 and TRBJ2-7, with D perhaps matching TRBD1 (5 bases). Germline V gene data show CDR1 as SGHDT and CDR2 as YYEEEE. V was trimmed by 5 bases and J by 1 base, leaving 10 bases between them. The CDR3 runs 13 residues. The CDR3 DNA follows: TGTGCCAGCAGTAGCAGACAGTCCTACGAGCAGTACTTC. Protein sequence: CASSSRQSYEQYF. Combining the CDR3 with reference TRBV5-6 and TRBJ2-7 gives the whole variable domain DAGVTQSPTHLIKTRGQQVTLRCSPKSGHDTVSWYQQALGQGPQFIFQYYEEEERQRGNFPDRFSGHQFPNYSSELNVNALLLGDSALYLCASSSRQSYEQYFGPGTRLTVT.

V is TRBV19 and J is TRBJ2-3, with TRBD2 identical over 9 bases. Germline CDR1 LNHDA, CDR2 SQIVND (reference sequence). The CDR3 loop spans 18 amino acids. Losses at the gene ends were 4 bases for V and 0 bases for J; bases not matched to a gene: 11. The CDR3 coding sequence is TGTGCCAGTAGTAATCGACTTATAACTAGCGGGAGCACAGATACGCAGTATTTT. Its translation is CASSNRLITSGSTDTQYF.

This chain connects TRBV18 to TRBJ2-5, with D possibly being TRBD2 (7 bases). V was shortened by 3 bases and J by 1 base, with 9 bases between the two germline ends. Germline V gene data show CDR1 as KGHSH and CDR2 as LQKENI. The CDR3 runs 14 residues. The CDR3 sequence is CASSPAGAQETQYF. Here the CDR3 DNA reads TGTGCCAGCTCACCGGCGGGGGCCCAAGAGACCCAGTACTTC.

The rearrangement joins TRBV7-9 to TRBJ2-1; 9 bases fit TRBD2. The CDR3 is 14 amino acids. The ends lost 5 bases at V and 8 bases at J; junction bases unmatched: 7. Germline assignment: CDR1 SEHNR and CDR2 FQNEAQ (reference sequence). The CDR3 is CASSLRTSVDEQFF. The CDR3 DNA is TGTGCCAGCAGCCTGAGGACTAGCGTGGATGAGCAGTTCTTC. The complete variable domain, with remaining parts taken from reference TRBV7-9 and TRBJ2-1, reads DTGVSQNPRHKITKRGQNVTFRCDPISEHNRLYWYRQTLGQGPEFLTYFQNEAQLEKSRLLSDRFSAERPKGSFSTLEIQRTEQGDSAMYLCASSLRTSVDEQFFGPGTRLTVL.

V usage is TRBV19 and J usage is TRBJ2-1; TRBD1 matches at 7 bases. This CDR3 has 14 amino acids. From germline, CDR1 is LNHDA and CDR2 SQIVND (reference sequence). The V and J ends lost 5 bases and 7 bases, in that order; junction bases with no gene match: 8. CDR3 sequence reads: CASSLRTGWNEQFF. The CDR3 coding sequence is TGTGCCAGTAGTCTTCGGACAGGTTGGAATGAGCAGTTCTTC.